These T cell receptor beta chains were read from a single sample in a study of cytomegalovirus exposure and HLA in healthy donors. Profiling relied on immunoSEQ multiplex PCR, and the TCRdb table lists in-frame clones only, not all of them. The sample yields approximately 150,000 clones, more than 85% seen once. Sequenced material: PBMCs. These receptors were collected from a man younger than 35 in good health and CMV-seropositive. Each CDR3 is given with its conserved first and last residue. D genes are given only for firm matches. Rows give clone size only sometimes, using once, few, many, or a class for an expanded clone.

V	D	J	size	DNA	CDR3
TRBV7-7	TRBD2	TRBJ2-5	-	TGTGCCAGCAGCCTCTTCAGCGGGGGGGCCATAGAGACCCAGTACTTC	CASSLFSGGAIETQYF
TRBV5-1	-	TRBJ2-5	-	TGCGCCAGCAGCTTGGTACCAGGGCGGGAGACCCAGTACTTC	CASSLVPGRETQYF
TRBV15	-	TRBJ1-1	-	TGTGCCACCAGCAGCTATAAGAAGAACACTGAAGCTTTCTTT	CATSSYKKNTEAFF
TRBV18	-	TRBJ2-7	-	TGTGCCAGCTCACCTCGTTCCCCAAGCGGTGGAGACGAGCAGTACTTC	CASSPRSPSGGDEQYF
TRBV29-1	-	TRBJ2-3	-	TGCAGCGTCGCCCCGCAGGATACGCAGTATTTT	CSVAPQDTQYF
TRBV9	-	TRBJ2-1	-	TGTGCCAGCAGCGTAGGAGGAGTGAGTGAGCAGTTCTTC	CASSVGGVSEQFF
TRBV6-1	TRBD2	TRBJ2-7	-	TGTGCCAGCAGTGAAGCAGGGACGGGAGGTTACGAGCAGTACTTC	CASSEAGTGGYEQYF
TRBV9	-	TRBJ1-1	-	TGTGCCAGCAGCGTAGCTACGACAGCTGAAGCTTTCTTT	CASSVATTAEAFF
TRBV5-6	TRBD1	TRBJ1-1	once	TGTGCCAGCACCGCGGGACAGGCACTTGAAGCTTTCTTT	CASTAGQALEAFF
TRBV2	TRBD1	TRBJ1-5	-	TGTGCCAGCAGGCCGGGACAGCTTAGTTTACCCCAGCATTTT	CASRPGQLSLPQHF
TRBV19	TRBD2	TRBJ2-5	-	TGTGCCAGTAGTATAGGGACTAGCGGGGGAGAGACCCAGTACTTC	CASSIGTSGGETQYF
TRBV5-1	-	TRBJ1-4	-	TGCGCCAGCAGCTTAGAGTCGAGTCGTAATGAAAAACTGTTTTTT	CASSLESSRNEKLFF
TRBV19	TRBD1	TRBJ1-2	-	TGTGCCAGTAGTATTACAGGGGCGACCTATGGCTACACCTTC	CASSITGATYGYTF
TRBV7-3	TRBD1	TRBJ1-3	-	TGTGCCAGCAGCTTGGGGACAGGGCCTGGAAACACCATATATTTT	CASSLGTGPGNTIYF
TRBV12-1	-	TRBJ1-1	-	TGTGCCAGCAGCCGGAGGACCAGAGGAGGGACTGAAGCTTTCTTT	CASSRRTRGGTEAFF
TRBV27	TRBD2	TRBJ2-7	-	TGTGCCAGCAGCCTAAATCCCCGCCTGAGCGGGGGCCACGAGCAGTACTTC	CASSLNPRLSGGHEQYF
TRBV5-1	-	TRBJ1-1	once	TGCGCCAGCAGCTACACAGGGTGGAGTACTGAAGCTTTCTTT	CASSYTGWSTEAFF
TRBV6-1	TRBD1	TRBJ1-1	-	TGTGCCAGCAGTGTTCGTCCAGGGGGCGCTTTGGGCACTGAAGCTTTCTTT	CASSVRPGGALGTEAFF
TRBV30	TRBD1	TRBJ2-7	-	TGTGCCTGGAGTGTACGTGTCAGGGGGCGATTGGACGAGCAGTACTTC	CAWSVRVRGRLDEQYF
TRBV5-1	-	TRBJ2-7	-	TGCGCCAGCAGCTTGGGGGGGCTGAACTACGAGCAGTACTTC	CASSLGGLNYEQYF
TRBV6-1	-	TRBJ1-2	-	TGTGCCAGCATCAGTCGGGACTTATCGATCTATGGCTACACCTTC	CASISRDLSIYGYTF
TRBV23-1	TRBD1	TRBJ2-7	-	TGCGCCAGCAACCCGGGACAGTGCTACGAGCAGTACTTC	CASNPGQCYEQYF
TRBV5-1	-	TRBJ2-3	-	TGCGCCAGCAGCCGAACTCGGGCTAGCACCGATAGCACAGATACGCAGTATTTT	CASSRTRASTDSTDTQYF
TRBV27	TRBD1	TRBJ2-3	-	TGTGCCAGCAGTGTGGGACAGAGGCTTTCAAGTAGCACAGATACGCAGTATTTT	CASSVGQRLSSSTDTQYF
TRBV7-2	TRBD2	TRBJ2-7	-	TGTGCCAGCACCGTGGGGGGGGTTTCCTACGAGCAGTACTTC	CASTVGGVSYEQYF
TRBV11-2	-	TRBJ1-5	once	TGTGCCAGCAGCTTAGATTTTTTACAGCCCCAGCATTTT	CASSLDFLQPQHF
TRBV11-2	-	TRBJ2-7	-	TGTGCCAGCAGCCCCGCATCAGGGGAGACCTACGAGCAGTACTTC	CASSPASGETYEQYF
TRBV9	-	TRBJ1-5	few	TGTGCCAGCAGCCCCGGGAGCAATCAGCCCCAGCATTTT	CASSPGSNQPQHF
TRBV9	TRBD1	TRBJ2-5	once	TGTGCCAGCAGCGTAGGTCCAGGGACAGCCCGGGGCTTCCAAGAGACCCAGTACTTC	CASSVGPGTARGFQETQYF
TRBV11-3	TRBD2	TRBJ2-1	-	TGTGCCAGCAGCTTAACGGGAGGGACGTCCAATGAGCAGTTCTTC	CASSLTGGTSNEQFF
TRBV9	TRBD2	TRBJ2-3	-	TGTGCCAGCAGCTCCCGCGGGAGCGTCACAGATACGCAGTATTTT	CASSSRGSVTDTQYF
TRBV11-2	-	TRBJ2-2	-	TGTGCCAGCAGGCCCCGGGAAATGGTTACCGGGGAGCTGTTTTTT	CASRPREMVTGELFF
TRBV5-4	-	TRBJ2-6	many	TGTGCCAGCAGGGATCGGGACTCTGGGGCCAACGTCCTGACTTTC	CASRDRDSGANVLTF
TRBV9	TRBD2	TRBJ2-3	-	TGTGCCAGCAGCGTAGCCGGGACTAGCGGGGGGCCCGCAGATACGCAGTATTTT	CASSVAGTSGGPADTQYF
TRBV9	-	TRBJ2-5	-	TGTGCCAGCAGCGTAGCGAGCGGCCCGGAGACCCAGTACTTC	CASSVASGPETQYF
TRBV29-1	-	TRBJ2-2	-	TGCAGCGTTGCCCAGGGGAGTGGCGGGGAGCTGTTTTTT	CSVAQGSGGELFF
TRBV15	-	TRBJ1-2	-	TGTGCCACCAGCAGAGGCAGGGCGGCTAACTATGGCTACACCTTC	CATSRGRAANYGYTF
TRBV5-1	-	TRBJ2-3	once	TGCGCCAGCAGCTTGGATCAGGGTCCCACAGATACGCAGTATTTT	CASSLDQGPTDTQYF
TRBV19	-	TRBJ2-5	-	TGTGCCAGTAGTCGTACAATAGGGGGAGCATTCGAGACCCAGTACTTC	CASSRTIGGAFETQYF
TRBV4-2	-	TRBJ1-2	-	TGTGCCAGCAGCCAAGATTTAACAAGCCGGACTTATGGCTACACCTTC	CASSQDLTSRTYGYTF
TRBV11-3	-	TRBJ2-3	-	TGTGCCAGCAGCGCACAGGCCTCCCACACAGATACGCAGTATTTT	CASSAQASHTDTQYF
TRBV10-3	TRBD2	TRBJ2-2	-	TGTGCCATCAGTGAGGGTTTAGCGGGGATTGTCAGCACCGGGGAGCTGTTTTTT	CAISEGLAGIVSTGELFF
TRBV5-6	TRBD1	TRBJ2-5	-	TGTGCCAGCAGTAGGGACAGGGCTTCATGGGAGACCCAGTACTTC	CASSRDRASWETQYF
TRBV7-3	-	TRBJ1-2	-	TGTGCCAGCAGCCTCTTAGGGGGTCGGTTAGGCTACACCTTC	CASSLLGGRLGYTF
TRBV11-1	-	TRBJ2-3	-	TGTGCCAGCAGCCCCGGACTAAATCCCACAGATACGCAGTATTTT	CASSPGLNPTDTQYF
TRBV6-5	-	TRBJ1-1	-	TGTGCCAGCAGTTACTCGAAGGTCAGGGTGAACACTGAAGCTTTCTTT	CASSYSKVRVNTEAFF
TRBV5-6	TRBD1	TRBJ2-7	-	TGTGCCAGCAGCTTCGGACAGGGGGAGTACGAGCAGTACTTC	CASSFGQGEYEQYF
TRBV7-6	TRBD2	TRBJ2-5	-	TGTGCCAGCAGCTTAGCACCGACTAGCGGGGCGTACCAAGAGACCCAGTACTTC	CASSLAPTSGAYQETQYF
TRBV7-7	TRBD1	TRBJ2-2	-	TGTGCTAGCAGCTCCGACAGGGAGAACACCGGGGAGCTGTTTTTT	CASSSDRENTGELFF
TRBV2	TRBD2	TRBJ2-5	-	TGTGCCAGCAGGCAGACTAGCGGGGGGAGACAAGAGACCCAGTACTTC	CASRQTSGGRQETQYF
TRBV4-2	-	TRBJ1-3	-	TGTGCCAGCAGCCCCACAGGGCAATCAGGAAACACCATATATTTT	CASSPTGQSGNTIYF
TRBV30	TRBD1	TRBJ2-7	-	TGTGCCTGGGGGACAGGCGGATACGAGCAGTACTTC	CAWGTGGYEQYF
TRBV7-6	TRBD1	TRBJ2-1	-	TGTGCCAGCAGCCATGATACAGGGGTCTACAATGAGCAGTTCTTC	CASSHDTGVYNEQFF
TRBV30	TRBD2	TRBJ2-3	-	TGTGCCTGGAACCTAGCGGGAAGCACAGATACGCAGTATTTT	CAWNLAGSTDTQYF
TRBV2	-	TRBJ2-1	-	TGTGCCAGCAGGAAAGCACCGAATGAGCAGTTCTTC	CASRKAPNEQFF